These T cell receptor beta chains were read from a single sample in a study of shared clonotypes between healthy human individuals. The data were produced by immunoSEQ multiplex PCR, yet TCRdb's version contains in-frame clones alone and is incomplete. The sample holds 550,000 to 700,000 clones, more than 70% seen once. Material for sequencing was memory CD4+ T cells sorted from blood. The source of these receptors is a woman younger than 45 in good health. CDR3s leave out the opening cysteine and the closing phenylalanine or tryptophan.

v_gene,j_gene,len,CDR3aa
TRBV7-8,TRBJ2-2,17,ASSLVGLAGIGNTGELF
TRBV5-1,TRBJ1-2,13,ASSSGTGLNYGYT
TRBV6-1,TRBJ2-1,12,ASTKAGDFGEQF
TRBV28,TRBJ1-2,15,ASSLRQGPSLNYGYT
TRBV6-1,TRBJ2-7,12,ASNGGGQRYEQY
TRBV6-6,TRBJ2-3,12,ASRQREGQDTQY
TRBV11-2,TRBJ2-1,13,ASSLDRVSGNEQF
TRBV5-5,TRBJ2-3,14,ASSFELTRGPGTQY
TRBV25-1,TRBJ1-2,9,ASSAGYGYT
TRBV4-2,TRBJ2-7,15,ASSQDVTAGGFYEQY
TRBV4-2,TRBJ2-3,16,ASSQGTSGSPGTDTQY
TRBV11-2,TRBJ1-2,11,ASSPGGGASYT
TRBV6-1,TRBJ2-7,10,ASSQGAYEQY
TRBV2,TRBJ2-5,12,ATSRQGNQETQY
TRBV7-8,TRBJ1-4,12,ASSLTAVNEKLF
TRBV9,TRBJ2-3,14,ASSVGLAVSTDTQY
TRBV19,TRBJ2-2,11,ASSYPVTGELF
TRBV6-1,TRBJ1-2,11,ASSGAGGIGYT
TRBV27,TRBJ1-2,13,ASSLTGGANYGYT
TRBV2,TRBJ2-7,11,ASTRDGGYKQY
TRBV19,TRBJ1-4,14,ASSAEGGTTNEKLF
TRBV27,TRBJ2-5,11,ASRGTWVGTQY
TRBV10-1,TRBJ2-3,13,ASSEGTSSTDTQY
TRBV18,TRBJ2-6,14,ASSPPSGAGANVLT
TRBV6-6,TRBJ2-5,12,ASTGQAPMGTQY
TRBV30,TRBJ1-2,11,AWRGDLNYGYT
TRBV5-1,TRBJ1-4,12,ASSLGQGGEKLF
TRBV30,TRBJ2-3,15,AWSLPGLAASTDTQY
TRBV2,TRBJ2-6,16,ASSEAPGASSGANVLT
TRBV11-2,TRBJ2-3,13,ASSPRTSVTDTQY
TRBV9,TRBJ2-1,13,ASSVDLAGLNEQF
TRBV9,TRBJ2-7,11,ASRRTSGYEQY
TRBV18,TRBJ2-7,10,ASSPGSYEQY
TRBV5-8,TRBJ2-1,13,ASSEQGYAYNEQF
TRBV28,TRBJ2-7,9,ASSTGGRSG
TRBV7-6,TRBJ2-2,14,ASSPGPGGNTGELF
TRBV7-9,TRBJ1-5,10,ASSLAGGPQH
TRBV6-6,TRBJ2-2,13,ASSWTSGNTGELF
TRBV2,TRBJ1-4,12,ASTGQGGNEKLF
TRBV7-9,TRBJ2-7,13,ASVPGTSPLVEQY
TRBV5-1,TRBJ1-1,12,ASVLGTANTEAF
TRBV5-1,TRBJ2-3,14,ASSLLGLAGADTQY
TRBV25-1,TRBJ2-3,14,ASSEIRRAGVDTQY
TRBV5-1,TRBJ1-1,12,ASSLGTTNTEAF
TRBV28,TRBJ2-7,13,ASSSPGRNANEQY
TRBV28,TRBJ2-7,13,ATSTRDRGSYEQY